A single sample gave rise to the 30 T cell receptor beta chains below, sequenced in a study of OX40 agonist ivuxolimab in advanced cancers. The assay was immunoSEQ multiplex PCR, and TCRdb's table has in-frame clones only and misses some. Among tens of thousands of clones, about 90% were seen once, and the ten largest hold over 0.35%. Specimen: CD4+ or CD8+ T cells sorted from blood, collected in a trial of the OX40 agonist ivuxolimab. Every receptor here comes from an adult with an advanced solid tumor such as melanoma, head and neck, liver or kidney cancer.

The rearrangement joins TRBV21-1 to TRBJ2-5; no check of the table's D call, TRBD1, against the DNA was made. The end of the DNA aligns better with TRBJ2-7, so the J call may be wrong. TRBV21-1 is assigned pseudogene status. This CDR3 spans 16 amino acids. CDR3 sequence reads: CASSLQDRGSSYEQYF. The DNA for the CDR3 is TGTGCCAGCAGCCTCCAAGACAGGGGATCATCCTACGAGCAGTACTTC.

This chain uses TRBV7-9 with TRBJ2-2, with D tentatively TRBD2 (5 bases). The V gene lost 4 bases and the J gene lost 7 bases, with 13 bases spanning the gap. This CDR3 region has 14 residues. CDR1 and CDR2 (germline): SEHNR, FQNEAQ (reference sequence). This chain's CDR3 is CASSSTHRDGELFF. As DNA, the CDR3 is TGTGCCAGCAGCTCCACACACCGGGACGGGGAGCTGTTTTTT. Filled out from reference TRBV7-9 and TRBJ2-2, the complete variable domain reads DTGVSQNPRHKITKRGQNVTFRCDPISEHNRLYWYRQTLGQGPEFLTYFQNEAQLEKSRLLSDRFSAERPKGSFSTLEIQRTEQGDSAMYLCASSSTHRDGELFFGEGSRLTVL.

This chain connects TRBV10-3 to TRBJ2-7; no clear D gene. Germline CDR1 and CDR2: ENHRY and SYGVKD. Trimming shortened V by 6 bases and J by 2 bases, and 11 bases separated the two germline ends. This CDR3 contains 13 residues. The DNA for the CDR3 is TGTGCCATCAGGCCGGACCCTACCTACGAGCAGTACTTC. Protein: CAIRPDPTYEQYF.

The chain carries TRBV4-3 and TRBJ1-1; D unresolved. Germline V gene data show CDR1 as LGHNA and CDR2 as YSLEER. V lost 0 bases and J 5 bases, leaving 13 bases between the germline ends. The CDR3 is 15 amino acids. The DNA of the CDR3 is TGCGCCAGCAGCCAAGATCCCCGGGTCCGAACTGAAGCTTTCTTT. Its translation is CASSQDPRVRTEAFF.

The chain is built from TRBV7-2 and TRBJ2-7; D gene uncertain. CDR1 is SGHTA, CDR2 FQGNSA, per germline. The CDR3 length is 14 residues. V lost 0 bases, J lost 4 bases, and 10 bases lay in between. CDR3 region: CASSLATAKYEQYF. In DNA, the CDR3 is TGTGCCAGCAGCTTAGCCACAGCTAAATACGAGCAGTACTTC.

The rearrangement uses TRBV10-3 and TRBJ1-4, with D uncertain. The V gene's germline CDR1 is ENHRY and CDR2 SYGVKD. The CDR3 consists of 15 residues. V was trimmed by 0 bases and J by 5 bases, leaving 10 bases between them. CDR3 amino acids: CAISESKGGNEKLFF. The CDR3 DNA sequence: TGTGCCATCAGTGAGTCGAAGGGAGGGAATGAAAAACTGTTTTTT.

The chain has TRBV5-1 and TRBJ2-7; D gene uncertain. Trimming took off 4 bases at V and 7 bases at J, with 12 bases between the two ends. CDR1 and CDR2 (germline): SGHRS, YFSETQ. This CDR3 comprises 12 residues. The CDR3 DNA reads TGCGCCAGCAGCGGCCAATCATTTGAGCAGTACTTC. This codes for CASSGQSFEQYF.

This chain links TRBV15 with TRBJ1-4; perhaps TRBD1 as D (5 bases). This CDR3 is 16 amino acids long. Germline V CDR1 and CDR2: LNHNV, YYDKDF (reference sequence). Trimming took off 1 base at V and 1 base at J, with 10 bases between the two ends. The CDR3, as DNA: TGTGCCACCAGCAGAGCACGGGGCCGAACTAATGAAAAACTGTTTTTT. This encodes CATSRARGRTNEKLFF.

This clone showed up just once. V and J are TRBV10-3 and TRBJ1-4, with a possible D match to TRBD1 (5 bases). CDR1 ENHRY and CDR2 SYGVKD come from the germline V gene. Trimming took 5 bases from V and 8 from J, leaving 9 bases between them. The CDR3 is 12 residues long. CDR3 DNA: TGTGCCATCAGTCCGGGGGGGGAAAAACTGTTTTTT. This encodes CAISPGGEKLFF.

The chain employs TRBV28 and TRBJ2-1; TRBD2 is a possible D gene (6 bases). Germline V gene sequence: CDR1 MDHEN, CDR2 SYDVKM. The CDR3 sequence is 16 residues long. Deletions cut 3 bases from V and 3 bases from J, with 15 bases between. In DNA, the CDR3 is TGTGCCAGCAGTTTGGGGGGTACGGCCGGCTACAATGAGCAGTTCTTC. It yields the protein CASSLGGTAGYNEQFF.

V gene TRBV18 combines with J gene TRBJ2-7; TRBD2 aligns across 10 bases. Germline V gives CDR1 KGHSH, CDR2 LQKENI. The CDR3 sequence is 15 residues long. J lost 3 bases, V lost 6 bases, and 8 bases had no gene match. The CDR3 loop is CASSSRTSGYYEQYF. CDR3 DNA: TGTGCCAGCTCCTCGAGGACTAGCGGATACTACGAGCAGTACTTC.

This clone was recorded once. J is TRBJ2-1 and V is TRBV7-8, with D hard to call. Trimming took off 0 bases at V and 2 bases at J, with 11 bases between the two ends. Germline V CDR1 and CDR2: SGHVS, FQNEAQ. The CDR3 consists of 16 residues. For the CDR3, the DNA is TGTGCCAGCAGCTTAGCAGAGACGGAAGCCTACAATGAGCAGTTCTTC. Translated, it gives CASSLAETEAYNEQFF.

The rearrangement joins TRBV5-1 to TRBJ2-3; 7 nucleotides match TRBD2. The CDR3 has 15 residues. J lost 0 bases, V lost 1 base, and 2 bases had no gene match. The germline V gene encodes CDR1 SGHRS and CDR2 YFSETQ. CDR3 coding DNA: TGCGCCAGCAGCTTGAGTAGCGGGAGCACAGATACGCAGTATTTT. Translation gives CASSLSSGSTDTQYF.

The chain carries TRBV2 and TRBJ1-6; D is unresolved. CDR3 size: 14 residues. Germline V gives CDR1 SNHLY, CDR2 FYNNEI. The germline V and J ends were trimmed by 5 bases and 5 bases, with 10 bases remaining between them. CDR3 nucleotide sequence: TGTGCCAGCAGTAATAGGGATAATAATTCACCCCTCCACTTT. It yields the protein CASSNRDNNSPLHF.

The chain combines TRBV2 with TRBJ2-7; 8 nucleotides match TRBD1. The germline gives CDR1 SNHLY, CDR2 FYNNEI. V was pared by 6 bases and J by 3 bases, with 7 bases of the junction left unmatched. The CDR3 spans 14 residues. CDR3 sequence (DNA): TGTGCCAGCAGGGGAGACAGGGGACGCTACGAGCAGTACTTC. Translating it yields CASRGDRGRYEQYF. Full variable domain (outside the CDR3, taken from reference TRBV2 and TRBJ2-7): EPEVTQTPSHQVTQMGQEVILRCVPISNHLYFYWYRQILGQKVEFLVSFYNNEISEKSEIFDDQFSVERPDGSNFTLKIRSTKLEDSAMYFCASRGDRGRYEQYFGPGTRLTVT.

The CDR3 DNA follows: TGCGCCAGCAGCTTGGAGGGTAGCGGGAGGGCCAATGAGCAGTTCTTC. This codes for CASSLEGSGRANEQFF. This rearrangement joins TRBV5-1 to TRBJ2-1, with TRBD2 matching 11 bases. Germline loops: CDR1 SGHRS, CDR2 YFSETQ. After removal of 0 bases from V and 6 bases from J, the junction contained 5 bases not matched to a gene. CDR3 size: 16 residues. The whole variable domain, remainder taken from reference TRBV5-1 and TRBJ2-1, is KAGVTQTPRYLIKTRGQQVTLSCSPISGHRSVSWYQQTPGQGLQFLFEYFSETQRNKGNFPGRFSGRQFSNSRSEMNVSTLELGDSALYLCASSLEGSGRANEQFFGPGTRLTVL.

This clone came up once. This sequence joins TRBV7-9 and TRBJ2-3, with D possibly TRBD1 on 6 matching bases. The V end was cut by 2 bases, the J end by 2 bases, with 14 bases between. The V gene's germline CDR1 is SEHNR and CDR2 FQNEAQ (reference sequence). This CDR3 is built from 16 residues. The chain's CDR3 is CASSLKAGVDTDTQYF. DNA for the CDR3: TGTGCCAGCAGCTTAAAGGCAGGGGTCGACACAGATACGCAGTATTTT.

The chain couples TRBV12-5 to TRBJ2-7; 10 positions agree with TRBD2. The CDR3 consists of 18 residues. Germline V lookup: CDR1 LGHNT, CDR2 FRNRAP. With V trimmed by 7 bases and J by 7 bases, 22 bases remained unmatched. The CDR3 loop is CASAIGLAGDFTLGEQYF. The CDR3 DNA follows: TGTGCTAGTGCCATTGGGCTAGCGGGAGATTTTACCCTTGGGGAGCAGTACTTC.

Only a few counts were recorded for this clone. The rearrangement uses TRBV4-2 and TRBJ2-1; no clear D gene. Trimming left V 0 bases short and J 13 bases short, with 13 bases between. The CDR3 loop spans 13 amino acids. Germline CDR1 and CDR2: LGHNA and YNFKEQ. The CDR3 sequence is CASSQDRGQSQFF. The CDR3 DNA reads TGTGCCAGCAGCCAAGACAGAGGCCAGTCTCAGTTCTTC.

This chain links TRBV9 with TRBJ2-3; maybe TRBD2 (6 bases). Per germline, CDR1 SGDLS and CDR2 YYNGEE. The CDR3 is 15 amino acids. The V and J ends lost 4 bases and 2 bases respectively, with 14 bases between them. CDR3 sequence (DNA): TGTGCCAGCAGCCCTCCGGGCGGGATCACAGATACGCAGTATTTT. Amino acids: CASSPPGGITDTQYF.

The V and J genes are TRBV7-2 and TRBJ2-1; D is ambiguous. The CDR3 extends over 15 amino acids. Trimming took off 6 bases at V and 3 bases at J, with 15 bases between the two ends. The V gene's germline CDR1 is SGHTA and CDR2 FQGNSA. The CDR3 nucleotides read TGTGCCAGCAGTATGGGTAGTGGTTTCTACAATGAGCAGTTCTTC. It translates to CASSMGSGFYNEQFF.

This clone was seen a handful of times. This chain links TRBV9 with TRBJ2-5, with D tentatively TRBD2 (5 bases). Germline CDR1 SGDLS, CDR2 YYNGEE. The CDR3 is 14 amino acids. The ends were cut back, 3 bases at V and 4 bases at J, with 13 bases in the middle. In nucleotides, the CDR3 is TGTGCCAGCAGCGCCGGACTGTCCCCAGAGACCCAGTACTTC. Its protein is CASSAGLSPETQYF.

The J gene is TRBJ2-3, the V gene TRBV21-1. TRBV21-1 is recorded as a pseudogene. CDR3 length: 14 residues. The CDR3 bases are TGTGCCAGCAGCAACGGGACGTACACAGATACGCAGTATTTT. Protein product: CASSNGTYTDTQYF.

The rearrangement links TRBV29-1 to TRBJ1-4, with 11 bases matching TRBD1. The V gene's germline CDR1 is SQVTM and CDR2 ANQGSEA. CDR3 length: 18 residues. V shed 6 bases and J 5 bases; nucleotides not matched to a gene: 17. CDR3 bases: TGCAGCGTCCGCAAACCCACCGGGACAGGGGGAGGGAATGAAAAACTGTTTTTT. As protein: CSVRKPTGTGGGNEKLFF.

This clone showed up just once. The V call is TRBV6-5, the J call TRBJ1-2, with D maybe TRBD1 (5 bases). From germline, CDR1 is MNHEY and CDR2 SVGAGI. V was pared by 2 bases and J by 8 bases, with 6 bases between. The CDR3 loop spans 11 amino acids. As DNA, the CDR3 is TGTGCCAGCAGTTACCAGGGCGGCTACACCTTC. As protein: CASSYQGGYTF.

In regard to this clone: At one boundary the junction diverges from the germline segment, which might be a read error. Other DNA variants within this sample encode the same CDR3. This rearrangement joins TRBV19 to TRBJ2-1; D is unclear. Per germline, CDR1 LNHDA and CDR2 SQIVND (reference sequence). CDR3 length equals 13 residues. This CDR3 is CASSGEIYNEQFF. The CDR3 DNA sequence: TGCGCCAGTAGTGGAGAAATCTACAATGAGCAGTTCTTC.

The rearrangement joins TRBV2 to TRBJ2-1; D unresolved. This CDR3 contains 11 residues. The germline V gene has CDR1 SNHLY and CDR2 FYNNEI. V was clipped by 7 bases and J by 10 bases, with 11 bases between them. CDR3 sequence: CASNLPGEQFF. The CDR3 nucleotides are TGTGCCAGCAACCTTCCCGGGGAGCAGTTCTTC.

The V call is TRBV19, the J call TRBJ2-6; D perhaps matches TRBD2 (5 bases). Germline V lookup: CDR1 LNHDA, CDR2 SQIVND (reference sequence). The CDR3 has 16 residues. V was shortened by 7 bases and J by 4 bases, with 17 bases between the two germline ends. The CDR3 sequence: CASTQGGRSGANVLTF. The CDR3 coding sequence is TGTGCCAGTACCCAAGGAGGAAGGTCCGGGGCCAACGTCCTGACTTTC.

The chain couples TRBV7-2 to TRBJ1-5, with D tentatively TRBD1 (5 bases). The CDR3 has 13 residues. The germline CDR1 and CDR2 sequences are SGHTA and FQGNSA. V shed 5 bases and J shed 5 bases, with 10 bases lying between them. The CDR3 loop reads CASSRDGDQPQHF. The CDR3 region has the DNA TGTGCCAGCAGCCGGGACGGAGATCAGCCCCAGCATTTT.

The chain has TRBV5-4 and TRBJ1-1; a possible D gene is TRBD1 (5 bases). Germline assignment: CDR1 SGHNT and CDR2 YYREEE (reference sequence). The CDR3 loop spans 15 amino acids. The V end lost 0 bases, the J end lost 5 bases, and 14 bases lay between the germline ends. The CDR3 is CASSLVGTSGTEAFF. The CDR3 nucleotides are TGTGCCAGCAGCTTGGTTGGGACGTCAGGGACTGAAGCTTTCTTT.